These 27 T cell receptor beta chains were all obtained from the same sample, sequenced in a study of T cell changes during pregnancy in multiple sclerosis. The data were produced by immunoSEQ multiplex PCR, yet TCRdb's version contains in-frame clones alone and is incomplete. The sample yields about 61,000 clones, more than 80% seen once. Here the sequenced sample was peripheral blood, taken in the first trimester of pregnancy. The receptors originated from a female donor in good health, enrolled as a control in a pregnancy study.

The chain employs TRBV10-3 and TRBJ2-1; D possibly corresponds to TRBD2 (6 bases). Trimming removed 4 bases at V and 9 bases at J, with 10 bases between. Germline CDR1 is ENHRY and CDR2 is SYGVKD. The CDR3 sequence is 12 residues long. The CDR3 loop is CAISGDSLEQFF. The CDR3, as DNA: TGTGCCATCAGTGGGGACTCCCTTGAGCAGTTCTTC.

This clone turned up a few times. The V and J genes are TRBV30 and TRBJ1-1; no clear D. CDR1 and CDR2 (germline): GTSNPN, SVGIG (reference sequence). Trimming left V 3 bases short and J 4 bases short, with 12 bases between. CDR3 length: 13 amino acids. Here the CDR3 reads CAWRIGRLTEAFF. CDR3 coding DNA: TGTGCCTGGAGGATAGGTCGACTCACTGAAGCTTTCTTT.

V usage is TRBV6-5 and J usage is TRBJ1-6; tentatively, D is TRBD1 (5 bases). Germline V gene data show CDR1 as MNHEY and CDR2 as SVGAGI. This CDR3 contains 16 residues. With 0 bases removed from V and 6 bases from J, the gap between germline ends came to 12 bases. The CDR3 DNA reads as TGTGCCAGCAGTTACTCGAGTCTGGACATTAATTCACCCCTCCACTTT. This gives the protein CASSYSSLDINSPLHF.

V and J are TRBV5-1 and TRBJ2-1, with TRBD2 identical over 10 bases. Germline trimming cut 4 bases from V and 5 bases from J; bases unmatched to any gene: 27. The CDR3 is 22 residues long. Germline V gives CDR1 SGHRS, CDR2 YFSETQ. CDR3 protein: CASSPGLRVIAGGLRTDNEQFF. CDR3 DNA: TGCGCCAGCAGCCCGGGCCTGAGGGTGATAGCGGGGGGACTCCGCACCGACAATGAGCAGTTCTTC.

V is TRBV6-6 and J is TRBJ1-2; perhaps TRBD1 as D (6 bases). CDR3 length: 15 amino acids. Trimming removed 2 bases from V and 5 bases from J, with 15 bases in between. Germline V gene sequence: CDR1 MNHNY, CDR2 SVGAGI (reference sequence). The CDR3 here is CASSYGTNVFYGYTF. The CDR3, as DNA: TGTGCCAGCAGTTACGGGACAAACGTTTTTTATGGCTACACCTTC.

The chain joins TRBV30 to TRBJ1-6, with 7 bases that match TRBD1. This CDR3 spans 15 amino acids. V lost 8 bases and J lost 1; bases outside the gene matches: 8. Per germline, CDR1 GTSNPN and CDR2 SVGIG (reference sequence). Written as DNA, the CDR3 is TGTGCCCTTCGGGGCAGGGGGTCCTATAATTCACCCCTCCACTTT. It translates to CALRGRGSYNSPLHF.

The V and J genes are TRBV19 and TRBJ2-5; no firm D call. Per germline, CDR1 LNHDA and CDR2 SQIVND (reference sequence). This CDR3 comprises 14 residues. V was pared by 2 bases and J by 0 bases, with 7 bases between. In DNA form, the CDR3 reads TGTGCCAGTAGTATATCGTCGTACCAAGAGACCCAGTACTTC. As protein: CASSISSYQETQYF.

The CDR3, as DNA: TGCAGCGTTGTGCGGCCGGAAGGGACCCAGTACTTC. Protein sequence: CSVVRPEGTQYF. V and J are TRBV29-1 and TRBJ2-5, with no clear D. V lost 4 bases, J lost 7 bases, and 13 bases lay in between. Germline loops: CDR1 SQVTM, CDR2 ANQGSEA. The CDR3 length is 12 residues.

On this clone itself: An end of the junction does not agree with germline; a read error may underlie this. The chain links TRBV7-7 to TRBJ2-1; 10 bases match TRBD1. Germline V gene lookup returns CDR1 SSHAT and CDR2 FNYEAQ (reference sequence). The length of the CDR3 is 14 residues. CDR3 nucleotides: TGTGCTAGCAGCTTAACGGGACAGGGGAATGAGCAGTTCTTC. Encoded protein: CASSLTGQGNEQFF.

The chain has TRBV5-1 and TRBJ2-1; 10 nucleotides line up with TRBD2. Germline CDR1 reads SGHRS; CDR2 reads YFSETQ. The CDR3 totals 16 residues. V shed 4 bases and J 1 base; nucleotides not matched to a gene: 5. CDR3 sequence: CASSTLAGGSYNEQFF. The CDR3 nucleotides are TGCGCCAGCAGCACCTTAGCGGGGGGTTCCTACAATGAGCAGTTCTTC. The full variable domain, with the rest looked up from reference TRBV5-1 and TRBJ2-1, is KAGVTQTPRYLIKTRGQQVTLSCSPISGHRSVSWYQQTPGQGLQFLFEYFSETQRNKGNFPGRFSGRQFSNSRSEMNVSTLELGDSALYLCASSTLAGGSYNEQFFGPGTRLTVL.

The V gene is TRBV6-6, the J gene TRBJ1-1; D not resolved. The CDR3 contains 13 residues. With 6 bases removed from V and 0 bases from J, the gap between germline ends came to 8 bases. Germline CDR1 MNHNY, CDR2 SVGAGI (reference sequence). The DNA for the CDR3 is TGTGCCAGCAGGGCAGAGGTGAACACTGAAGCTTTCTTT. Translation gives CASRAEVNTEAFF.

This chain joins TRBV2 and TRBJ2-7; the match to TRBD1 covers 9 bases. The CDR3 has 15 amino acids. CDR1 and CDR2 (germline): SNHLY, FYNNEI. V dropped 2 bases and J dropped 0; count of bases not matched to a gene: 2. The CDR3 is CASSERTGDSYEQYF. The CDR3, as DNA: TGTGCCAGCAGTGAAAGGACAGGGGACTCCTACGAGCAGTACTTC.

This chain links TRBV4-2 with TRBJ2-3; 8 positions match TRBD2. This CDR3 is built from 16 residues. Germline V gives CDR1 LGHNA, CDR2 YNFKEQ. The junction had 5 bases not matched to a gene; V was cut back by 1 base and J by 2 bases. CDR3 nucleotides: TGTGCCAGCAGCCAAGTCCCCGGGGGGGACACAGATACGCAGTATTTT. It specifies CASSQVPGGDTDTQYF.

The V gene is TRBV5-6, the J gene TRBJ2-1; 16 bases agree with TRBD2. Germline V CDR1 and CDR2: SGHDT, YYEEEE. The CDR3 covers 16 residues. V shed 4 bases and J 9 bases; nucleotides not matched to a gene: 7. CDR3 in DNA: TGTGCCAGCAGCGCGGGACTAGCGGGGGGGCCGGGTGAGCAGTTCTTC. Its translation is CASSAGLAGGPGEQFF.

The rearrangement joins TRBV5-6 to TRBJ1-5; D is ambiguous. The CDR3 sequence is 16 residues long. Germline V CDR1 and CDR2: SGHDT, YYEEEE. With 0 bases removed from V and 0 bases from J, the gap between germline ends came to 10 bases. The CDR3 here is CASSLGAAYSNQPQHF. CDR3 DNA sequence: TGTGCCAGCAGCTTGGGGGCAGCTTATAGCAATCAGCCCCAGCATTTT.

CDR3 DNA: TGTGCCAGTAGTATAGGTCAGGGGACGACCGGGGAGCTGTTTTTT. Amino acid sequence: CASSIGQGTTGELFF. The chain uses TRBV19 and TRBJ2-2; D perhaps matches TRBD1 (6 bases). The CDR3 contains 15 residues. Germline V CDR1 and CDR2: LNHDA, SQIVND (reference sequence). V was shortened by 1 base and J by 5 bases, with 11 bases between the two germline ends.

This chain joins TRBV5-6 and TRBJ2-3; 8 bases line up with TRBD2. J lost 0 bases, V lost 4 bases, and 4 bases had no gene match. CDR1 is SGHDT, CDR2 YYEEEE, per germline. CDR3 length equals 15 residues. CDR3: CASSRGGYSTDTQYF. CDR3 sequence (DNA): TGTGCCAGCAGCCGGGGGGGGTACAGCACAGATACGCAGTATTTT.

V usage is TRBV29-1 and J usage is TRBJ2-1; 8 nucleotides align to TRBD2. J gave up 2 bases and V 6 bases, and 15 bases lay outside the gene matches. CDR1 and CDR2 from the germline V gene are SQVTM and ANQGSEA. CDR3 size: 17 residues. Here the CDR3 reads CSVEGPQTSAAYNEQFF. Here the CDR3 DNA reads TGCAGCGTCGAGGGACCCCAGACTAGCGCGGCCTACAATGAGCAGTTCTTC.

The chain couples TRBV7-2 to TRBJ2-7; 9 nucleotides line up with TRBD2. CDR1 is SGHTA, CDR2 FQGNSA, per germline. The trim removed 5 bases at V and 8 bases at J, leaving 13 bases unmatched. The CDR3 is 15 residues long. CDR3 coding DNA: TGTGCCAGCAGCCTAGGGACTAGCTTGGGGGCGCAGCAGTACTTC. This translates into CASSLGTSLGAQQYF.

The chain links TRBV7-2 to TRBJ1-6; 7 bases line up with TRBD1. CDR1 is SGHTA, CDR2 FQGNSA, per germline. CDR3 length equals 14 residues. J was trimmed by 9 bases and V by 5 bases; bases with no gene match: 7. The CDR3 reads CASSPQGMGSPLHF. DNA of the CDR3: TGTGCCAGCAGCCCACAGGGGATGGGTTCACCCCTCCACTTT.

The rearrangement links TRBV18 to TRBJ1-2; 7 bases align to TRBD1. Germline loops: CDR1 KGHSH, CDR2 LQKENI. The CDR3 runs to 15 residues. Trimming took 0 bases from V and 6 from J; bases not matched to a gene: 7. CDR3 coding DNA: TGTGCCAGCTCACCACCCGGGACAGTCGATAATGGCTACACCTTC. This encodes CASSPPGTVDNGYTF.

The chain employs TRBV19 and TRBJ2-3; 7 bases fit TRBD2. This CDR3 contains 11 residues. Germline V gene sequence: CDR1 LNHDA, CDR2 SQIVND (reference sequence). The J segment lost 5 bases and the V segment lost 11 bases, leaving 4 bases of the junction unmatched. The CDR3: CASIAGDTQYF. The CDR3 DNA reads as TGTGCCTCCATAGCGGGAGATACGCAGTATTTT. The whole variable domain, filled in from reference TRBV19 and TRBJ2-3, reads DGGITQSPKYLFRKEGQNVTLSCEQNLNHDAMYWYRQDPGQGLRLIYYSQIVNDFQKGDIAEGYSVSREKKESFPLTVTSAQKNPTAFYLCASIAGDTQYFGPGTRLTVL.

V and J are TRBV6-1 and TRBJ2-1; D possibly corresponds to TRBD1 (5 bases). V shed 4 bases and J shed 8 bases, with 12 bases lying between them. Looked up from germline, CDR1 is MNHNS and CDR2 is SASEGT. The CDR3 totals 13 residues. The CDR3, as DNA: TGTGCCAGCAGTGGATCAGGGTCTGATGAGCAGTTCTTC. It encodes CASSGSGSDEQFF.

The chain recombines TRBV5-1 with TRBJ1-1; 8 nucleotides match TRBD1. The CDR3 runs 15 residues. Per the germline V gene, CDR1 is SGHRS and CDR2 is YFSETQ. V shed 0 bases and J 3 bases; nucleotides not matched to a gene: 4. The CDR3: CASSLGQGMDTEAFF. CDR3 nucleotide sequence: TGCGCCAGCAGCTTGGGACAGGGGATGGACACTGAAGCTTTCTTT.

The gene calls are TRBV4-3 and TRBJ1-6; no clear D gene. The CDR3 spans 16 residues. Germline lookup yields CDR1 LGHNA and CDR2 YSLEER. With 4 bases removed from V and 6 bases from J, the gap between germline ends came to 16 bases. CDR3 nucleotides: TGCGCCAGCAGCCGCCACACCGGGATAGCTAATTCACCCCTCCACTTT. Amino acid sequence: CASSRHTGIANSPLHF.

This chain connects TRBV6-5 to TRBJ1-2; no firm D call. Germline loops: CDR1 MNHEY, CDR2 SVGAGI. This CDR3 contains 16 residues. Trimming removed 0 bases at V and 5 bases at J, with 16 bases between. This chain's CDR3 is CASSYSSAYTPYGYTF. In DNA, the CDR3 is TGTGCCAGCAGTTACTCGAGTGCCTATACTCCTTATGGCTACACCTTC.

This clone was detected only once. The chain links TRBV9 to TRBJ2-7; TRBD2 might be the D (5 bases). This CDR3 region has 14 residues. Trimming took off 0 bases at V and 7 bases at J, with 14 bases between the two ends. Germline CDR1 reads SGDLS; CDR2 reads YYNGEE. The CDR3 spells CASSVVPGLGEQYF. DNA of the CDR3: TGTGCCAGCAGCGTAGTCCCGGGGTTGGGGGAGCAGTACTTC.